Here is one TCR beta chain with its context. This clonotype was seen many times. Its antigen is still unknown. The record has no base qualities; no much larger clone is one base away. The CDR3, cysteine through phenylalanine, is 11 amino acids long. Only the CDR3 DNA is retained, 33 bases long and in frame from the first base. Trimming at the junction amounts to 3 bases on V and 3 bases on J, and the germline ends lie 0 bases apart. This entry belongs to a study of T-cell memory formation after mild COVID-19 (dated by TCRdb to the early 2020s). In the study overall: TCR sequence clusters from the two donors were largely donor specific. In a couple of donors, T-cell clones that expanded and contracted after mild COVID-19 were followed by sequencing TCRalpha and TCRbeta repertoires longitudinally. Two young, previously healthy adult volunteers made up the cohort, one male and one female. Broader findings and caveats from the paper: Clones that contracted from day 15 to 85 showed balanced CD4/CD8 phenotypes, whereas a second wave of clones that expanded from day 15 to 37 leaned towards CD4+. SARS-CoV-2 specificity of the second-wave clones peaking on day 37 was not confirmed. The detection of some responding clones in pre-infection memory suggests that pre-existing cross-reactive memory T cells joined the SARS-CoV-2 response. Contracting CD4+ clones were found mainly in CM and EM memory subsets, while CD8+ clones were enriched in EMRA. The study covered only a couple of mild cases, and larger cohorts including severe cases with pre-infection samples were considered necessary.

The reads were generated on an Illumina NovaSeq 6000. TCRalpha and TCRbeta cDNA libraries were constructed by 5'RACE with constant-segment primers, with sample barcodes and unique molecular identifiers being introduced. Trizol reagent was used to extract RNA from every sample. Libraries were amplified in two PCR steps, with a second sample barcode and Illumina TruSeq adapters added in the second step. Sequencing of the libraries was done on an Illumina NovaSeq, producing 2 x 150 bp paired-end reads. Regarding the original processing steps: With migec v1.2.7, reads were demultiplexed and then collapsed into UMI-guided consensus sequences. Using mixcr v2.1.11, UMI consensuses were aligned to TRA and TRB V and J templates and then assembled into clonotypes. Expanded or contracted clonotypes were those called significant by both edgeR and NoisET, with noise models trained on biological replicates. For edgeR calls, a false discovery rate-adjusted p below 0.01 and a log2 fold-change threshold of 1 were applied. As an exploratory analysis of dynamics, max-normalized trajectories of the 1000 most abundant clonotypes were examined by PCA with hierarchical clustering. Each responding clone was given a CD4 or CD8 phenotype based on the CD4+ and CD8+ repertoires, which had been sequenced separately. TCRdb trimmed public reads at Q25 via fastp, called clones via MiXCR and kept in-frame beta chains. For every CDR3 protein sequence, its rows merge into one entry that carries the most common genes and DNA. The V and J calls come from TCRdb's annotation, not from the publication. This sample is represented by 360,000 or so distinct CDR3 sequences; around 28% of them were singletons. The ten largest clones add up to roughly 14% of the sample.

Ficoll-Paque density gradient centrifugation was the method used to isolate PBMCs. Sequencing used PBMCs or a T cell subset sorted from them (not recorded which). This chain joins TRBV12-3 or TRBV12-4 to TRBJ2-1; no D gene is confidently identified. The sequence was obtained from an adult woman who had mild COVID-19 (a few samples of this study predate the infection). The sample titles of this study are shuffled in the database, so cell type and time point are left out; the donor was told from shared clones. DNA sequence: TGTGCCAGCAGTTTCTACAATGAGCAGTTCTTC. Its coded protein is CASSFYNEQFF.